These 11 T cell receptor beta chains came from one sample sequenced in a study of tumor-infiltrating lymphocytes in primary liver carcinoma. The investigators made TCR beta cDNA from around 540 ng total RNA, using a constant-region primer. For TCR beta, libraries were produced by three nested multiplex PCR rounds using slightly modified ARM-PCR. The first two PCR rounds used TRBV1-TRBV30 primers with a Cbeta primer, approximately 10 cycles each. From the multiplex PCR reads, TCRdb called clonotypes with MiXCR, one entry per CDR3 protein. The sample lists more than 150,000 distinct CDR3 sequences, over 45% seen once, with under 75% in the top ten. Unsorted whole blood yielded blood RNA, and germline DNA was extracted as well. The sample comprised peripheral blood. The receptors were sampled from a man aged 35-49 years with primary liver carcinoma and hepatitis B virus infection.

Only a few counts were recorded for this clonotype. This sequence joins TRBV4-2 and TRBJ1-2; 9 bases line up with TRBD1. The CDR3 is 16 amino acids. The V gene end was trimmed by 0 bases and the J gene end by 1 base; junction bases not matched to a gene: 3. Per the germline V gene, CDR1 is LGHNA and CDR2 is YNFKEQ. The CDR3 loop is CASSQDLDRGNYGYTF. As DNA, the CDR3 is TGTGCCAGCAGCCAAGATCTGGACAGGGGTAACTATGGCTACACCTTC.

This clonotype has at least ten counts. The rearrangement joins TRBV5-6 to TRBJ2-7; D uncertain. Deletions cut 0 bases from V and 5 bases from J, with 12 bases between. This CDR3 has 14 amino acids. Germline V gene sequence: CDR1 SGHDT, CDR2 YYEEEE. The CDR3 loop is CASSLGHIRNEQYF. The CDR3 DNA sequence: TGTGCCAGCAGCTTGGGGCACATAAGGAACGAGCAGTACTTC.

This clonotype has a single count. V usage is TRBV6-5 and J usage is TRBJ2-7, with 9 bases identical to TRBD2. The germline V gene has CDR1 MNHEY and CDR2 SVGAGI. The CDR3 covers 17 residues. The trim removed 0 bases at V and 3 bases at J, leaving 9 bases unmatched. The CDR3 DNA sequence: TGTGCCAGCAGTTACTCGGGGCTTGCGGGAGGGCTCTACGAGCAGTACTTC. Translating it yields CASSYSGLAGGLYEQYF.

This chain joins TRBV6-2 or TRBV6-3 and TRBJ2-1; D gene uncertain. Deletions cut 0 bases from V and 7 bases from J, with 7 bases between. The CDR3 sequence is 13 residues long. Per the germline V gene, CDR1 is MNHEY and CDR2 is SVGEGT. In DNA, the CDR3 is TGTGCCAGCAGTTACTCGACCCTGAATGAGCAGTTCTTC. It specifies CASSYSTLNEQFF.

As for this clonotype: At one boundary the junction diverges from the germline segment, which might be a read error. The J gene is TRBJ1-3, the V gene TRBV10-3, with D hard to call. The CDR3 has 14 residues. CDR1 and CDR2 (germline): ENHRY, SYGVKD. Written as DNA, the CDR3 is TGTGCCATCAATCGCCAGAGCTCTGGATACACCATATATTTT. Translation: CAINRQSSGYTIYF.

CDR3 in DNA: TGTGCCACCCGGGACCAATCCTACAATGAGCAGTTCTTC. It translates to CATRDQSYNEQFF. The V and J genes are TRBV2 and TRBJ2-1; D could derive from TRBD1 or TRBD2 (5 bases each). The ends were cut back, 10 bases at V and 1 base at J, with 11 bases in the middle. The germline V gene has CDR1 SNHLY and CDR2 FYNNEI. The CDR3 consists of 13 residues.

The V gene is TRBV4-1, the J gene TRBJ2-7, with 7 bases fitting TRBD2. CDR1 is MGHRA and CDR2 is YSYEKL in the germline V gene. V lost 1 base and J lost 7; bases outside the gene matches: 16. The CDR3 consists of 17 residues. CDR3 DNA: TGCGCCAGCAGCCAAGGCCTAGCGGAGAGCTACTACAATGAGCAGTACTTC. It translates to CASSQGLAESYYNEQYF.

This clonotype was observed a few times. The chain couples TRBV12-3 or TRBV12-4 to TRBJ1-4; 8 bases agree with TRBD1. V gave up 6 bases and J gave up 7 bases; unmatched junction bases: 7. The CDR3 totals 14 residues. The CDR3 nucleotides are TGTGCCAGCAGGGCTCAGGACAGGGCTGAAAAACTGTTTTTT. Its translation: CASRAQDRAEKLFF.

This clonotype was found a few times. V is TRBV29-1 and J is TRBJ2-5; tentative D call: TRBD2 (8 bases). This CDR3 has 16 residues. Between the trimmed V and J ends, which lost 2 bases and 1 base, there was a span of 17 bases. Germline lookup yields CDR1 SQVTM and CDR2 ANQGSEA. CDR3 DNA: TGCAGCGTTGAACGGGAGGGCAGGGGGACCCAAGAGACCCAGTACTTC. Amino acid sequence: CSVEREGRGTQETQYF.

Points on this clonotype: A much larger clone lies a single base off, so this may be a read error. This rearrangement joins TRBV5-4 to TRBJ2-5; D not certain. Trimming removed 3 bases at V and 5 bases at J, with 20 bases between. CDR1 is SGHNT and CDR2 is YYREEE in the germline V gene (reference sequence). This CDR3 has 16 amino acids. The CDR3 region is CASSSVYKEGSETQYF. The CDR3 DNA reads TGTGCCAGCAGCTCGGTATACAAGGAAGGCTCTGAGACCCAGTACTTC. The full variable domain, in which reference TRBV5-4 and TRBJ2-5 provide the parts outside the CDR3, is ETGVTQSPTHLIKTRGQQVTLRCSSQSGHNTVSWYQQALGQGPQFIFQYYREEENGRGNFPPRFSGLQFPNYSSELNVNALELDDSALYLCASSSVYKEGSETQYFGPGTRLLVL.

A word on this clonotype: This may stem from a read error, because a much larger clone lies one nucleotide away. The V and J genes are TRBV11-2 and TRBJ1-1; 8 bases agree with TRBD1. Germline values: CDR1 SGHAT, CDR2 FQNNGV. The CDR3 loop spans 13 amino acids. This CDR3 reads CTSSTTGDTEAFF. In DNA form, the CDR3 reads TGTACCAGCAGTACGACAGGGGACACTGAAGCTTTCTTT. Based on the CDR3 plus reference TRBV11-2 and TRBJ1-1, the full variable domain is EAGVAQSPRYKIIEKRQSVAFWCNPISGHATLYWYQQILGQGPKLLIQFQNNGVVDDSQLPKDRFSAERLKGVDSTLKIQPAKLEDSAVYLCTSSTTGDTEAFFGQGTRLTVV.